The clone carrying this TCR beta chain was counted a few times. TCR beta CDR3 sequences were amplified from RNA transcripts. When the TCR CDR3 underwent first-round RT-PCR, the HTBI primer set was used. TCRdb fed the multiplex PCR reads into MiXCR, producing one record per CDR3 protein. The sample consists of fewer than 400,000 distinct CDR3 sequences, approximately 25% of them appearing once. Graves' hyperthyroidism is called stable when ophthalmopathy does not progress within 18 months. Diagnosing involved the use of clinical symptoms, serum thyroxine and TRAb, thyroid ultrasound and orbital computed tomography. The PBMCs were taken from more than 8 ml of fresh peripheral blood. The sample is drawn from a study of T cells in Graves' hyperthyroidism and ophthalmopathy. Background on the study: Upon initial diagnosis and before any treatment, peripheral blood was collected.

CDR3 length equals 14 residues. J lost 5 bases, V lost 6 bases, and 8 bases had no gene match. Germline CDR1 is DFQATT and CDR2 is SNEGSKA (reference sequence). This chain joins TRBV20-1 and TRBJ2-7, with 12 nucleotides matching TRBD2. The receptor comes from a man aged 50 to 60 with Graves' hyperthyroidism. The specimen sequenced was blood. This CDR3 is CSAQTSGSFNEQYF. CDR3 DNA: TGCAGTGCACAGACTAGCGGGAGTTTCAACGAGCAGTACTTC.